Below are 25 T cell receptor beta chains sequenced from a single sample in a study of CD4 T cells in relation to SARS-CoV-2 and coronaviruses. Sequencing was performed with immunoSEQ multiplex PCR; in TCRdb, only in-frame clones are kept and a portion is missing. The table shows tens of thousands of clones, with 86% occurring only once. Unexposed donor CD4+ T cells date from about 2011-2018, before the COVID-19 pandemic. Input material: memory CD4+ T cells from PBMCs. The receptors were gathered from a human donor in good health.

The table lists this clone with a few counts. CDR3 residues: CASSSGQGGNRGEQYF. CDR3 coding DNA: TGTGCCAGCAGTTCGGGACAGGGGGGTAATCGGGGCGAGCAGTACTTC. The genes are TRBV6-2 or TRBV6-3 and TRBJ2-7, with TRBD1 matching over 11 bases. Germline V gives CDR1 MNHEY, CDR2 SVGEGT. The CDR3 consists of 16 residues. Germline trimming cut 4 bases from V and 6 bases from J; bases unmatched to any gene: 11.

The chain employs TRBV7-9 and TRBJ2-7; 9 positions agree with TRBD1. The CDR3 is 15 amino acids. The V gene end was trimmed by 5 bases and the J gene end by 7 bases; junction bases not matched to a gene: 12. In germline, CDR1 is SEHNR, CDR2 FQNEAQ (reference sequence). The CDR3 nucleotides are TGTGCCAGCAGCCCCGGGACAGGGACCTACGGGGAGCAGTACTTC. Its protein product is CASSPGTGTYGEQYF.

Remarks on this clone: The junction shows a germline mismatch at one end, possibly a read error. The V and J genes are TRBV28 and TRBJ1-2, with D perhaps matching TRBD1 (5 bases). The CDR3 contains 12 residues. Looked up from germline, CDR1 is MDHEN and CDR2 is SYDVKM. The CDR3 DNA reads as TGCGGGGACTGGGCGCCTAACTATGGCTACACCTTC. The encoded protein is CGDWAPNYGYTF.

The genes are TRBV7-2 and TRBJ2-5; D remains unclear. V was shortened by 4 bases and J by 4 bases, with 10 bases between the two germline ends. The CDR3 has 13 residues. CDR1 is SGHTA and CDR2 is FQGNSA in the germline V gene. The CDR3 protein is CASSSPGPETQYF. The CDR3 DNA reads as TGTGCCAGCAGCTCCCCGGGCCCAGAGACCCAGTACTTC. The full variable domain, completed using reference TRBV7-2 and TRBJ2-5, is GAGVSQSPSNKVTEKGKDVELRCDPISGHTALYWYRQSLGQGLEFLIYFQGNSAPDKSGLPSDRFSAERTGGSVSTLTIQRTQQEDSAVYLCASSSPGPETQYFGPGTRLLVL.

V is TRBV9 and J is TRBJ2-7, with a weak D call TRBD2 (6 bases). Trimming took off 3 bases at V and 7 bases at J, with 20 bases between the two ends. The V gene's germline CDR1 is SGDLS and CDR2 YYNGEE. The CDR3 is made up of 15 amino acids. Here the CDR3 DNA reads TGTGCCAGCAGCGAGGAGGTAGCGGTAGTTGGAGAGCAGTACTTC. It translates to CASSEEVAVVGEQYF. Looking up the rest from reference TRBV9 and TRBJ2-7 gives the full variable domain: DSGVTQTPKHLITATGQRVTLRCSPRSGDLSVYWYQQSLDQGLQFLIQYYNGEERAKGNILERFSAQQFPDLHSELNLSSLELGDSALYFCASSEEVAVVGEQYFGPGTRLTVT.

Notes on this clone: The sample contains more than one DNA sequence encoding this CDR3. This chain joins TRBV5-1 and TRBJ2-7, with a tentative D call TRBD2 (6 bases). V lost 0 bases, J lost 2 bases, and 9 bases lay in between. The CDR3 covers 14 residues. CDR1 SGHRS and CDR2 YFSETQ come from the germline V gene. CDR3 bases: TGCGCCAGCAGCTTGGCCGGGGGACCCTACGAGCAGTACTTC. Translation gives CASSLAGGPYEQYF.

The V gene is TRBV28, the J gene TRBJ1-1, with D hard to call. Germline lookup yields CDR1 MDHEN and CDR2 SYDVKM. This CDR3 region has 15 residues. Trimming removed 6 bases from V and 5 bases from J, with 19 bases in between. DNA of the CDR3: TGTGCCAGCAGATTTAACAGAGGCCGCGGGACTGAAGCTTTCTTT. This gives the protein CASRFNRGRGTEAFF. Full variable domain (rest looked up from reference TRBV28 and TRBJ1-1): DVKVTQSSRYLVKRTGEKVFLECVQDMDHENMFWYRQDPGLGLRLIYFSYDVKMKEKGDIPEGYSVSREKKERFSLILESASTNQTSMYLCASRFNRGRGTEAFFGQGTRLTVV.

The chain is built from TRBV6-6 and TRBJ2-7; D not certain. V was trimmed by 7 bases and J by 3 bases, leaving 13 bases between them. The CDR3 is made up of 13 amino acids. The V gene's germline CDR1 is MNHNY and CDR2 SVGAGI (reference sequence). The CDR3, as DNA: TGTGCCAGCACCACGGCACCACTCTACGAGCAGTACTTC. Translating it yields CASTTAPLYEQYF.

Written as DNA, the CDR3 is TGTGCCAGCAGCTTCCGGGGTCGTGGGGTAGGGTGGTACGAGCAGTACTTC. Translated, it gives CASSFRGRGVGWYEQYF. This chain connects TRBV7-8 to TRBJ2-7; TRBD2 might be the D (5 bases). Trimming took off 3 bases at V and 4 bases at J, with 22 bases between the two ends. CDR3 length equals 17 residues. Germline V gene data show CDR1 as SGHVS and CDR2 as FQNEAQ. Using reference TRBV7-8 and TRBJ2-7 for the parts outside the CDR3, the full variable domain is GAGVSQSPRYKVAKRGQDVALRCDPISGHVSLFWYQQALGQGPEFLTYFQNEAQLDKSGLPSDRFFAERPEGSVSTLKIQRTQQEDSAVYLCASSFRGRGVGWYEQYFGPGTRLTVT.

This clone was counted once. The J gene is TRBJ1-1, the V gene TRBV5-1; D not certain. This CDR3 comprises 13 residues. The V and J ends lost 1 base and 1 base respectively, with 5 bases between them. Germline values: CDR1 SGHRS, CDR2 YFSETQ. The CDR3 nucleotides are TGCGCCAGCAGCTTGTGGCAGAACACTGAAGCTTTCTTT. It codes for CASSLWQNTEAFF.

This clone is a singleton in its sample. The chain employs TRBV24-1 and TRBJ1-6, with 7 bases lining up with TRBD1. The CDR3 sequence is 14 residues long. The ends lost 4 bases at V and 8 bases at J; junction bases unmatched: 4. CDR1 is KGHDR, CDR2 SFDVKD, per germline. CDR3 nucleotide sequence: TGTGCCACCAGTGACCTCAGGGGGTATTCACCCCTCCACTTT. Amino acid sequence: CATSDLRGYSPLHF.

This chain links TRBV5-6 with TRBJ2-7, with 11 bases identical to TRBD2. The length of the CDR3 is 14 residues. Germline CDR1 reads SGHDT; CDR2 reads YYEEEE. V dropped 6 bases and J dropped 4; count of bases not matched to a gene: 6. This CDR3 is CASTLAGGAYEQYF. The CDR3, as DNA: TGTGCCAGCACTCTAGCGGGAGGTGCATACGAGCAGTACTTC. Variable domain in full (rest from reference TRBV5-6 and TRBJ2-7): DAGVTQSPTHLIKTRGQQVTLRCSPKSGHDTVSWYQQALGQGPQFIFQYYEEEERQRGNFPDRFSGHQFPNYSSELNVNALLLGDSALYLCASTLAGGAYEQYFGPGTRLTVT.

This chain connects TRBV28 to TRBJ1-4; D remains ambiguous. V lost 1 base to trimming and J lost 5 bases, with 8 bases between them. Germline values: CDR1 MDHEN, CDR2 SYDVKM. There are 14 residues in the CDR3. The DNA of the CDR3 is TGTGCCAGCAGTTTATCAGGTAGCAATGAAAAACTGTTTTTT. This codes for CASSLSGSNEKLFF.

The table lists this clone with a count of one. This rearrangement joins TRBV3-1 (or the pseudogene TRBV3-2) to TRBJ2-7, with D maybe TRBD1 (5 bases). V lost 0 bases, J lost 7 bases, and 7 bases lay in between. Germline V gene data show CDR1 as LGHDT and CDR2 as YNNKEL (reference sequence). The CDR3 contains 12 residues. CDR3 sequence reads: CASSQEGREQYF. DNA of the CDR3: TGTGCCAGCAGCCAAGAGGGGCGGGAGCAGTACTTC.

The chain joins TRBV7-3 to TRBJ2-1; D is perhaps TRBD2 (5 bases). Germline CDR1 reads SGHTA; CDR2 reads FQGTGA. Between the trimmed V and J ends, which lost 6 bases and 0 bases, there was a span of 12 bases. The CDR3 extends over 15 amino acids. The CDR3 is CASSFEGSSYNEQFF. The CDR3 region has the DNA TGTGCCAGCAGTTTCGAAGGGAGCTCCTACAATGAGCAGTTCTTC.

The V gene is TRBV7-2, the J gene TRBJ2-3; D may be TRBD2 (7 bases). Between the trimmed V and J ends, which lost 5 bases and 2 bases, there was a span of 17 bases. Per the germline V gene, CDR1 is SGHTA and CDR2 is FQGNSA. CDR3 length equals 16 residues. The DNA for the CDR3 is TGTGCCAGCAGCCTAGGGGGGAGGGGATACACAGATACGCAGTATTTT. Residues: CASSLGGRGYTDTQYF.

The chain employs TRBV7-2 and TRBJ2-1; 14 nucleotides line up with TRBD2. Trimming at V came to 5 bases and at J to 9 bases, leaving 9 bases not matched to a gene. Germline lookup yields CDR1 SGHTA and CDR2 FQGNSA. The CDR3 is 16 residues long. CDR3 amino acids: CASSRTGTSGRLEQFF. The CDR3 DNA reads as TGTGCCAGCAGCCGCACCGGGACTAGCGGGAGACTTGAGCAGTTCTTC.

The chain links TRBV18 to TRBJ2-1; 12 nucleotides agree with TRBD1. The V and J ends lost 2 bases and 6 bases, in that order; junction bases with no gene match: 8. This CDR3 is built from 17 residues. Germline V gene data show CDR1 as KGHSH and CDR2 as LQKENI. The DNA of the CDR3 is TGTGCCAGCTCACCAAGGGACAGGGGGCTTAGCACCAATGAGCAGTTCTTC. Encoded protein: CASSPRDRGLSTNEQFF.

The CDR3 is CASRDQTGAVQAFF. The CDR3 DNA follows: TGCGCCAGCAGAGACCAAACAGGGGCTGTACAAGCTTTCTTT. V gene TRBV10-2 combines with J gene TRBJ1-1; 7 bases align to TRBD1. Germline CDR1 WSHSY, CDR2 SAAADI. This CDR3 comprises 14 residues. Unmatched junction bases numbered 13, after V lost 6 bases and J lost 9 bases.

In this sample, this clone turned up a few times. The chain is built from TRBV29-1 and TRBJ2-3; TRBD1 matches 10 bases. J lost 6 bases, V lost 4 bases, and 1 base had no gene match. The CDR3 is 12 amino acids. The germline V gene has CDR1 SQVTM and CDR2 ANQGSEA. The CDR3 loop reads CSVVGQGDTQYF. The CDR3 DNA reads as TGCAGCGTTGTGGGACAGGGGGATACGCAGTATTTT.

The count of this clone is one. The chain carries TRBV10-2 and TRBJ2-7; D call uncertain. The CDR3 is made up of 15 amino acids. V shed 0 bases and J shed 0 bases, with 9 bases lying between them. The germline gives CDR1 WSHSY, CDR2 SAAADI. The CDR3 region is CASSESFGVSYEQYF. The CDR3, as DNA: TGCGCCAGCAGTGAGTCGTTCGGTGTCTCCTACGAGCAGTACTTC.

The chain links TRBV3-1 (or the pseudogene TRBV3-2) to TRBJ1-1; D possibly corresponds to TRBD1 (5 bases). Trimming took 4 bases from V and 11 from J, leaving 14 bases between them. Germline CDR1 LGHDT, CDR2 YNNKEL (reference sequence). The CDR3 is 12 amino acids. The CDR3 here is CASSLGGGGAFF. The CDR3 bases are TGTGCCAGCAGCCTCGGGGGTGGTGGGGCTTTCTTT.

The rearrangement links TRBV9 to TRBJ1-3, with no clear D. The length of the CDR3 is 16 residues. The V gene lost 4 bases and the J gene lost 2 bases, with 16 bases spanning the gap. Germline V gene sequence: CDR1 SGDLS, CDR2 YYNGEE. In DNA, the CDR3 is TGTGCCAGCAGCCCACAAGGGCAGACCCCTGGAAACACCATATATTTT. Translated, it gives CASSPQGQTPGNTIYF.

J is TRBJ2-7 and V is TRBV28; D is perhaps TRBD1 (6 bases). V lost 2 bases, J lost 3 bases, and 20 bases lay in between. CDR3 length: 17 residues. Germline-derived CDR1 and CDR2 are MDHEN and SYDVKM. CDR3 amino acids: CASSLPPEGRGYYEQYF. In DNA, the CDR3 is TGTGCCAGCAGTTTACCCCCCGAGGGCAGGGGTTACTACGAGCAGTACTTC.

V gene TRBV19 combines with J gene TRBJ2-1; D unclear. Germline loops: CDR1 LNHDA, CDR2 SQIVND (reference sequence). With 4 bases removed from V and 6 bases from J, the gap between germline ends came to 16 bases. CDR3 size: 15 residues. CDR3 protein: CASSRTGPLINEQFF. CDR3 in DNA: TGTGCCAGTAGTAGGACCGGACCTCTAATCAATGAGCAGTTCTTC.